These 24 T cell receptor beta chains originate from one sample sequenced in a study of T-cell reconstitution after alpha-beta-depleted transplantation in children. Using unique molecular identifiers, the investigators prepared the TCRbeta library. TCRdb called the PCR reads again in MiXCR, with one record for every CDR3 protein. The table shows 330,000 or so distinct CDR3 sequences, with 10% occurring only once. The source was PBMCs from the stem cell graft donor, collected from the stem cell graft. The receptors come from a human donor who donated a stem cell graft to a child with acute lymphoblastic leukemia.

The chain recombines TRBV5-1 with TRBJ2-7; D gene ambiguous. Trimming removed 0 bases at V and 0 bases at J, with 10 bases between. CDR1 and CDR2 from the germline V gene are SGHRS and YFSETQ. The CDR3 runs 15 residues. Here the CDR3 reads CASSLVPGSSYEQYF. CDR3 DNA sequence: TGCGCCAGCAGCTTGGTTCCAGGAAGCTCCTACGAGCAGTACTTC.

To note about this clonotype: A read error is possible here, since a much larger clone lies one base away. The rearrangement uses TRBV12-3 or TRBV12-4 and TRBJ2-7; D is tentatively TRBD1 or TRBD2 (5 bases each). Trimming took 5 bases from V and 5 from J, leaving 10 bases between them. The length of the CDR3 is 12 residues. The CDR3 sequence: CASSPGTHEQYF. Written as DNA, the CDR3 is TGTGCCAGCAGTCCCGGGACCCACGAGCAGTACTTC.

V usage is TRBV5-1 and J usage is TRBJ2-1, with D perhaps matching TRBD1 or TRBD2 (8 bases each). Trimming shortened V by 5 bases and J by 0 bases, and 24 bases separated the two germline ends. In germline, CDR1 is SGHRS, CDR2 YFSETQ. The CDR3 is made up of 19 amino acids. As DNA, the CDR3 is TGCGCCAGCAGTCCACAGGGGGTGACGACTAGCGACTCCTACAATGAGCAGTTCTTC. It encodes CASSPQGVTTSDSYNEQFF. Together with reference TRBV5-1 and TRBJ2-1, the CDR3 gives the full variable domain: KAGVTQTPRYLIKTRGQQVTLSCSPISGHRSVSWYQQTPGQGLQFLFEYFSETQRNKGNFPGRFSGRQFSNSRSEMNVSTLELGDSALYLCASSPQGVTTSDSYNEQFFGPGTRLTVL.

This clonotype was seen at least ten times. The V gene is TRBV12-3 or TRBV12-4, the J gene TRBJ2-5; possible D gene TRBD1, 6 bases. With 8 bases removed from V and 4 bases from J, the gap between germline ends came to 17 bases. CDR3 size: 14 residues. CDR3 protein: CASGQQGGRETQYF. CDR3 coding DNA: TGTGCCAGCGGGCAACAGGGCGGACGAGAGACCCAGTACTTC.

In this sample, this clonotype turned up once. The chain has TRBV29-1 and TRBJ2-3, with 9 bases aligning to TRBD2. V shed 4 bases and J 5 bases; nucleotides not matched to a gene: 4. The CDR3 spans 13 residues. The germline V gene has CDR1 SQVTM and CDR2 ANQGSEA. CDR3 protein: CSVGRGRVDTQYF. The CDR3 DNA follows: TGCAGCGTTGGGCGCGGGAGGGTAGATACGCAGTATTTT.

This clonotype has at least ten counts. The J gene is TRBJ2-7, the V gene TRBV6-4; possible D gene TRBD1, 6 bases. Germline CDR1 reads MRHNA; CDR2 reads SNTAGT. CDR3 length equals 12 residues. V shed 9 bases and J shed 2 bases, with 11 bases lying between them. The CDR3 here is CARRQAAYEQYF. The CDR3 nucleotides read TGTGCCAGACGACAGGCCGCCTACGAGCAGTACTTC.

This clonotype was detected only a few times. The CDR3 coding sequence is TGCGCCAGCAGCTACGGACAGGGGGCTCACGAGCAGTACTTC. Its protein product is CASSYGQGAHEQYF. The V gene is TRBV5-1, the J gene TRBJ2-7, with 11 bases fitting TRBD1. This CDR3 is 14 amino acids long. V dropped 3 bases and J dropped 5; count of bases not matched to a gene: 4. Germline CDR1 reads SGHRS; CDR2 reads YFSETQ.

This clonotype was seen a few times. This chain uses TRBV7-3 with TRBJ2-1, with D hard to call. The germline CDR1 and CDR2 sequences are SGHTA and FQGTGA. Deletions cut 6 bases from V and 4 bases from J, with 10 bases between. This CDR3 spans 13 amino acids. The CDR3 DNA sequence: TGTGCCAGCAGTCCGTCGATGTACAATGAGCAGTTCTTC. This gives the protein CASSPSMYNEQFF.

The chain employs TRBV7-9 and TRBJ2-5; D is possibly TRBD2 (6 bases). The CDR3 loop spans 16 amino acids. Germline CDR1 reads SEHNR; CDR2 reads FQNEAQ (reference sequence). The V end was cut by 6 bases, the J end by 3 bases, with 20 bases between. The CDR3 nucleotides read TGTGCCAGCAGTTCCGGCTTCCGGGACTCAGAAGAGACCCAGTACTTC. This sequence encodes CASSSGFRDSEETQYF.

This clonotype turned up a few times. The chain joins TRBV11-2 to TRBJ2-5; 8 positions agree with TRBD1. There are 16 residues in the CDR3. J was trimmed by 5 bases and V by 5 bases; bases with no gene match: 13. The germline gives CDR1 SGHAT, CDR2 FQNNGV. CDR3 nucleotides: TGTGCCAGCAGCCAAGGGGCAGGGGGCTCTCAGGAGACCCAGTACTTC. Translated: CASSQGAGGSQETQYF. The full variable domain, with the rest looked up from reference TRBV11-2 and TRBJ2-5, is EAGVAQSPRYKIIEKRQSVAFWCNPISGHATLYWYQQILGQGPKLLIQFQNNGVVDDSQLPKDRFSAERLKGVDSTLKIQPAKLEDSAVYLCASSQGAGGSQETQYFGPGTRLLVL.

This clonotype was seen a few times. This chain links TRBV5-1 with TRBJ2-5, with D possibly TRBD2 on 6 matching bases. In germline, CDR1 is SGHRS, CDR2 YFSETQ. The CDR3 extends over 14 amino acids. V lost 4 bases and J 5 bases, leaving 15 bases between the germline ends. Here the CDR3 DNA reads TGCGCCAGCAGCCTCTTAGCGGTGGGGGAGACCCAGTACTTC. Its protein product is CASSLLAVGETQYF.

This clonotype was picked up a small number of times. The V and J genes are TRBV7-9 and TRBJ2-1; D call uncertain. CDR1 is SEHNR and CDR2 is FQNEAQ in the germline V gene (reference sequence). The V and J ends lost 2 bases and 4 bases respectively, with 15 bases between them. This CDR3 is built from 16 residues. CDR3 sequence reads: CASSLLGSISYNEQFF. The DNA of the CDR3 is TGTGCCAGCAGCTTACTCGGGTCAATTTCTTACAATGAGCAGTTCTTC.

The count of this clonotype is one. The chain couples TRBV18 to TRBJ2-7; D not certain. The CDR3 loop spans 14 amino acids. The germline gives CDR1 KGHSH, CDR2 LQKENI. V lost 2 bases, J lost 0 bases, and 8 bases lay in between. The CDR3 nucleotides read TGTGCCAGCTCACCAAATCCTTCCTCCTACGAGCAGTACTTC. Amino acids: CASSPNPSSYEQYF.

The genes are TRBV29-1 and TRBJ2-1; 9 bases match TRBD1. V shed 7 bases, J shed 8 bases, and the junction held 3 bases outside the gene matches. The CDR3 is 11 amino acids. Germline V gene lookup returns CDR1 SQVTM and CDR2 ANQGSEA. The CDR3 bases are TGCAGCGGGGACAGGGCCGATGAGCAGTTCTTC. Translated: CSGDRADEQFF.

This clonotype was recorded a few times. The J gene is TRBJ2-3, the V gene TRBV7-3; 10 bases line up with TRBD2. In germline, CDR1 is SGHTA, CDR2 FQGTGA. This CDR3 contains 15 residues. Trimming took 5 bases from V and 5 from J; bases not matched to a gene: 7. CDR3 region: CASSPSGSVGDTQYF. The CDR3 region has the DNA TGTGCCAGCAGCCCTAGCGGGAGTGTCGGAGATACGCAGTATTTT.

This clonotype was seen at least ten times. The CDR3 loop reads CSARGDISYEQYF. Written as DNA, the CDR3 is TGCAGTGCTAGGGGGGACATCTCCTACGAGCAGTACTTC. The rearrangement uses TRBV20-1 and TRBJ2-7; the D gene is possibly TRBD1 (6 bases). The CDR3 length is 13 residues. Trimming stripped 3 bases from V and 0 bases from J, with 9 bases between. Germline V gives CDR1 DFQATT, CDR2 SNEGSKA (reference sequence).

The rearrangement uses TRBV20-1 and TRBJ2-1, with 7 bases matching TRBD2. J lost 10 bases, V lost 6 bases, and 9 bases had no gene match. Germline lookup yields CDR1 DFQATT and CDR2 SNEGSKA (reference sequence). The CDR3 sequence is 12 residues long. The CDR3 region has the DNA TGCAGTGCGAATCCTTGGGGGGGGGAGCAGTTCTTC. Its protein is CSANPWGGEQFF.

This clonotype was recorded many times. V and J are TRBV12-3 or TRBV12-4 and TRBJ2-1; 11 bases map to TRBD2. The CDR3 runs 17 residues. V lost 5 bases and J lost 9; bases outside the gene matches: 15. The CDR3 region is CASSPSPGTSGGAEQFF. CDR3 DNA: TGTGCCAGCAGTCCCTCACCCGGGACTAGCGGAGGGGCTGAGCAGTTCTTC.

The chain employs TRBV4-1 and TRBJ2-3; no firm D call. Trimming stripped 0 bases from V and 3 bases from J, with 13 bases between. The CDR3 covers 16 residues. Germline assignment: CDR1 MGHRA and CDR2 YSYEKL. CDR3 sequence reads: CASSQDTAGRTDTQYF. For the CDR3, the DNA is TGCGCCAGCAGCCAAGATACAGCCGGACGGACAGATACGCAGTATTTT.

This clonotype was seen at least ten times. The J gene is TRBJ1-1, the V gene TRBV29-1; TRBD1 agrees at 9 bases. Germline V lookup: CDR1 SQVTM, CDR2 ANQGSEA. V shed 7 bases, J shed 1 base, and the junction held 7 bases outside the gene matches. CDR3 length equals 14 residues. As DNA, the CDR3 is TGCAGCGCCCGGGGACAGGGAACGAACACTGAAGCTTTCTTT. Its translation is CSARGQGTNTEAFF.

The chain is built from TRBV20-1 and TRBJ2-7; D is possibly TRBD1 (5 bases). The CDR3 sequence is 13 residues long. Germline V gives CDR1 DFQATT, CDR2 SNEGSKA (reference sequence). V lost 4 bases to trimming and J lost 2 bases, with 12 bases between them. CDR3 amino acids: CSAIRAAPYEQYF. CDR3 bases: TGCAGTGCTATCAGGGCGGCGCCCTACGAGCAGTACTTC.

The chain employs TRBV25-1 and TRBJ1-5; D gene unclear. V dropped 1 base and J dropped 6 bases, with 10 bases sitting between them. Germline values: CDR1 MGHDK, CDR2 SYGVNS. The CDR3 runs 14 residues. CDR3 in amino acids: CASSELSVGQPQHF. DNA of the CDR3: TGTGCCAGCAGTGAATTAAGCGTAGGTCAGCCCCAGCATTTT.

In DNA, the CDR3 is TGCAGCGTTGAAGATCGAACGCAGCTCGGGATCGGTGAGCAGTTCTTC. Protein product: CSVEDRTQLGIGEQFF. The chain recombines TRBV29-1 with TRBJ2-1; D might be TRBD2 (5 bases). V dropped 0 bases and J dropped 9 bases, with 21 bases sitting between them. CDR1 is SQVTM, CDR2 ANQGSEA, per germline. This CDR3 has 16 residues.

This clonotype has more than one count but fewer than ten. The V and J genes are TRBV12-3 or TRBV12-4 and TRBJ1-5, with 7 bases lining up with TRBD1. Germline trimming cut 5 bases from V and 4 bases from J; bases unmatched to any gene: 8. The CDR3 length is 15 residues. Here the CDR3 DNA reads TGTGCCAGCAGTGGAGAGGGGGCTCGAAATCAGCCCCAGCATTTT. Translating it yields CASSGEGARNQPQHF.